This TCR beta chain derives from a study of cytomegalovirus exposure and HLA in healthy donors. Study-wide results and limits: Specificity for CMV antigens was confirmed in vitro for a few of the CMV-associated chains.

Concerning this clone: What it binds is unknown.

The CDR3 loop spans 16 amino acids. Trimming left V 2 bases short and J 0 bases short, with 12 bases between. CDR1 is MNHEY and CDR2 is SVGAGI in the germline V gene. PCR involved 60 Vbeta and 13 Jbeta primers. Here immunoSEQ multiplex PCR was the method, and the copy in TCRdb shows in-frame clones only, minus some. The data hold fewer than 150,000 clones, with around 74% observed a single time. This chain joins TRBV6-5 and TRBJ2-3; possible D gene TRBD2, 5 bases. The sequenced sample consisted of PBMCs. The TCR originated in a man aged 25 to 40 in good health and CMV-seronegative. The CDR3 region is CASSYGGASSTDTQYF. The CDR3 DNA is TGTGCCAGCAGTTACGGAGGAGCCTCTAGCACAGATACGCAGTATTTT.